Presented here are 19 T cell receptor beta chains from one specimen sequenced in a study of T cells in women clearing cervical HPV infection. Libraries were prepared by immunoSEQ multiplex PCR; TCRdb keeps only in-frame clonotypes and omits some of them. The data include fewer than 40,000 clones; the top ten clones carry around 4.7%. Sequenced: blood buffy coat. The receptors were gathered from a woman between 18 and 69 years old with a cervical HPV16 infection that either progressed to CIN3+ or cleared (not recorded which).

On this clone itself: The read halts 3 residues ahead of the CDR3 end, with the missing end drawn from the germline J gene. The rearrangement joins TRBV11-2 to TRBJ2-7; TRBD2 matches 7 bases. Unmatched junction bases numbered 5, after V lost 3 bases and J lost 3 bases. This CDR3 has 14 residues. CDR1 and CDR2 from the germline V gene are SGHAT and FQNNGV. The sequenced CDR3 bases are TGTGCCAGCAGCTTCCGCCTAGCGGACTACGAG. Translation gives CASSFRLADYE. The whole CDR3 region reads CASSFRLADYEQYF.

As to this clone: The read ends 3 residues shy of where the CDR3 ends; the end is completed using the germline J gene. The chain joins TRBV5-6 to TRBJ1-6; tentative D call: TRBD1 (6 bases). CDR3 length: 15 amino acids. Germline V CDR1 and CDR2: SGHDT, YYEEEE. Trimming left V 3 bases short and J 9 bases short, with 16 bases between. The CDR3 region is CASSYQGSGGSPLHF. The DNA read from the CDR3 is TGTGCCAGCAGCTACCAGGGGTCCGGCGGTTCACCC.

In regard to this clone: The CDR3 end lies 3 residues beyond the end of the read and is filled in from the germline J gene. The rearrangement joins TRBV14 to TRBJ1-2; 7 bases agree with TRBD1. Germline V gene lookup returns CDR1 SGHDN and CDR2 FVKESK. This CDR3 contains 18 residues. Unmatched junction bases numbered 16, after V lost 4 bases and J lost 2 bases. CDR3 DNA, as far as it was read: TGTGCCAGCAGCCCTAGGAGGGGGCGAGGGTTTCCAAACTATGGC. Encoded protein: CASSPRRGRGFPNYG. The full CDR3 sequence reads CASSPRRGRGFPNYGYTF.

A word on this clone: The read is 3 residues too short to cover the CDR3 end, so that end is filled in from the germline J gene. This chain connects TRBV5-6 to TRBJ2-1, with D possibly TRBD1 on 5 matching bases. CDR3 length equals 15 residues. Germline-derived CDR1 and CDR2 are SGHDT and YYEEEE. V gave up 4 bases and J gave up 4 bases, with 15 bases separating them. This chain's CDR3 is CASSPVGQGYNEQFF. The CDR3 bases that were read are TGTGCCAGCAGCCCGGTTGGTCAGGGTTACAATGAG.

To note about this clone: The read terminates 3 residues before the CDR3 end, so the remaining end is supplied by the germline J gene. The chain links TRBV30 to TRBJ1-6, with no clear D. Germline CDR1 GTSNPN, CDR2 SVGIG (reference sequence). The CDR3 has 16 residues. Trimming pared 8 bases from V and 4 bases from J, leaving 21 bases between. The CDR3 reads CARNPGVGDYNSPLHF. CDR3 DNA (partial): TGTGCCAGGAACCCCGGGGTTGGGGATTATAATTCACCC.

The sequenced part of the CDR3 DNA is TGTGCCAGTAGTATAGGCGGCGGGACTTTAGGTGAAAAA. It is translated as CASSIGGGTLGEK. The complete CDR3 sequence is CASSIGGGTLGEKLFF. The V call is TRBV19, the J call TRBJ1-4; possibly TRBD1 for D (5 bases). The observed sequence ends 3 residues before the CDR3 terminus, with the missing tail filled in from the germline J gene. Germline CDR1 and CDR2: LNHDA and SQIVND (reference sequence). The CDR3 extends over 16 amino acids. Trimming stripped 1 base from V and 7 bases from J, with 16 bases between. The variable domain in full, with the rest retrieved from reference TRBV19 and TRBJ1-4, is DGGITQSPKYLFRKEGQNVTLSCEQNLNHDAMYWYRQDPGQGLRLIYYSQIVNDFQKGDIAEGYSVSREKKESFPLTVTSAQKNPTAFYLCASSIGGGTLGEKLFFGSGTQLSVL.

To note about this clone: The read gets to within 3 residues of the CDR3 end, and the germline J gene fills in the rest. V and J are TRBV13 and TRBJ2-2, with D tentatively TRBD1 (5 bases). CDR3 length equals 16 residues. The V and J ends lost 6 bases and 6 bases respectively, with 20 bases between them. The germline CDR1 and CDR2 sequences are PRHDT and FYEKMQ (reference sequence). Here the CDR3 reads CASSLSRARESGELFF. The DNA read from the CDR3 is TGTGCCAGCAGTCTCTCCAGGGCTAGAGAATCCGGGGAG.

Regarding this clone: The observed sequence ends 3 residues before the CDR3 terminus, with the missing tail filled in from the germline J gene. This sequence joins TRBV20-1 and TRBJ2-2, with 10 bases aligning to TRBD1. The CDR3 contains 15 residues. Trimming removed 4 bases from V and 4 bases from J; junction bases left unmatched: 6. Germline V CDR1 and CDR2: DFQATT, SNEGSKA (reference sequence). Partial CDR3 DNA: TGCAGTGCTATGACAGGGGGCGGGTTCACCGGGGAG. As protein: CSAMTGGGFTGE. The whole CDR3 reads CSAMTGGGFTGELFF.

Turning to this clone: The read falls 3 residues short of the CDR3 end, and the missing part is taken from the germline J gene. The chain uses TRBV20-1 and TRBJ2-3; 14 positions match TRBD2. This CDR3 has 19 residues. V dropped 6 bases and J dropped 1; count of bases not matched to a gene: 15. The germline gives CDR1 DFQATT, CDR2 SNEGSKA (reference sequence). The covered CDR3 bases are TGCAGTGCCGACCCGACTAGCGGGGGGGCGTTGCGGGGCACAGATACG. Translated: CSADPTSGGALRGTDT. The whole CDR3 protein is CSADPTSGGALRGTDTQYF.

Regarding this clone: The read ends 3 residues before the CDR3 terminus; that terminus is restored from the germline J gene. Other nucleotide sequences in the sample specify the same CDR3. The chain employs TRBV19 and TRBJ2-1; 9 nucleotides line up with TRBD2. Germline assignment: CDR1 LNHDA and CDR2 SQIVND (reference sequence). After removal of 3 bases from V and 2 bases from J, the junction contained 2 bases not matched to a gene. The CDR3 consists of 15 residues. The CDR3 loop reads CASSIQRGAYNEQFF. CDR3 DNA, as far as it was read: TGTGCCAGTAGTATTCAGCGGGGGGCCTACAATGAG. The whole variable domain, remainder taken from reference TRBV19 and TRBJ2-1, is DGGITQSPKYLFRKEGQNVTLSCEQNLNHDAMYWYRQDPGQGLRLIYYSQIVNDFQKGDIAEGYSVSREKKESFPLTVTSAQKNPTAFYLCASSIQRGAYNEQFFGPGTRLTVL.

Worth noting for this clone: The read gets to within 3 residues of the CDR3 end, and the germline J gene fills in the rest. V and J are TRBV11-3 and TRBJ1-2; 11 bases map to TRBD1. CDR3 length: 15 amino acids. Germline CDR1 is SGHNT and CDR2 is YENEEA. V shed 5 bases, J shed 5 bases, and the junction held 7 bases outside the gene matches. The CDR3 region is CASSQRTGGAYGYTF. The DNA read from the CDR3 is TGTGCCAGCAGCCAACGGACAGGGGGCGCGTATGGC.

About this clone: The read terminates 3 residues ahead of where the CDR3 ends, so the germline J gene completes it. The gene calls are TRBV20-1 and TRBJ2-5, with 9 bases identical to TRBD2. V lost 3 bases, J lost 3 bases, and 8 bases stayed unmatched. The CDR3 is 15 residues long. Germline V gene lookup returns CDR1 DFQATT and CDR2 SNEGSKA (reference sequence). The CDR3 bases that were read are TGCAGTGCTAGGGCGTGGCGGGGGGGTAAAGAGACC. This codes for CSARAWRGGKET. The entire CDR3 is CSARAWRGGKETQYF.

CDR3 bases read: TGCAGTGCTAGAGATTTGGTAGGGGGAGATACG. Protein product: CSARDLVGGDT. The entire CDR3 reads CSARDLVGGDTQYF. V gene TRBV20-1 combines with J gene TRBJ2-3, with D perhaps matching TRBD1 (6 bases). With the read ending 3 residues before the CDR3 end, the germline J gene is used to fill in that end. The CDR3 consists of 14 residues. The V end lost 0 bases, the J end lost 5 bases, and 12 bases lay between the germline ends. Germline V gene sequence: CDR1 DFQATT, CDR2 SNEGSKA (reference sequence).

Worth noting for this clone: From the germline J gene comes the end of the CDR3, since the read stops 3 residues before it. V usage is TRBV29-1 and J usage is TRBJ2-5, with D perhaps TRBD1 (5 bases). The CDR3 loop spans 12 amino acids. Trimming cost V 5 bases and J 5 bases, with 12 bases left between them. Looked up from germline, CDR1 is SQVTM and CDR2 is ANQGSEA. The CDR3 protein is CSVPRVGETQYF. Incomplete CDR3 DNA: TGCAGCGTTCCCAGGGTTGGGGAGACC. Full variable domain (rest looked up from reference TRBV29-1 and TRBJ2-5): SAVISQKPSRDICQRGTSLTIQCQVDSQVTMMFWYRQQPGQSLTLIATANQGSEATYESGFVIDKFPISRPNLTFSTLTVSNMSPEDSSIYLCSVPRVGETQYFGPGTRLLVL.

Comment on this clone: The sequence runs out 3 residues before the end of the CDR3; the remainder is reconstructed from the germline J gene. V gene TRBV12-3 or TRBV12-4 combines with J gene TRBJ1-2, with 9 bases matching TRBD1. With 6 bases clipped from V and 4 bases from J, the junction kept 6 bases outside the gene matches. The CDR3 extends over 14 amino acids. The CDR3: CASRETGGGYGYTF. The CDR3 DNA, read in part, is TGTGCCAGCAGGGAGACAGGGGGAGGCTATGGC.

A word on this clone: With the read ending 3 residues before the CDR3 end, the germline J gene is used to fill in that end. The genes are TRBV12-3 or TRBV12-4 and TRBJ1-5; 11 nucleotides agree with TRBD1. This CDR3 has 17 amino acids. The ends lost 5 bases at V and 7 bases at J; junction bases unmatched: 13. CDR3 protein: CASSAGGGQGARQPQHF. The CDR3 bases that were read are TGTGCCAGCAGTGCAGGGGGTGGACAGGGGGCGAGGCAGCCC.

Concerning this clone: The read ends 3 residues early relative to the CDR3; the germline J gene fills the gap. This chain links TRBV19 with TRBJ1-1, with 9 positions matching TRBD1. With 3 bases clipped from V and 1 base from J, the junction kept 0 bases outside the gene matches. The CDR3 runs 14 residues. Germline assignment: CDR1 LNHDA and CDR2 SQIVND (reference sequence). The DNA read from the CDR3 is TGTGCCAGTAGTATGGGACAGGGGAACACTGAA. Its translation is CASSMGQGNTE. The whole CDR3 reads CASSMGQGNTEAFF.

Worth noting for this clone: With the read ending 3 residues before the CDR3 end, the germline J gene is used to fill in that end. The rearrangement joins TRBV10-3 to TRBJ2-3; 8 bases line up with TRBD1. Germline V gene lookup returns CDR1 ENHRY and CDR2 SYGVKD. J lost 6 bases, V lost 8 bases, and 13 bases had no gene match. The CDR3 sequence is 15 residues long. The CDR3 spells CAISTGQGGFDTQYF. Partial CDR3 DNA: TGTGCCATCTCTACCGGACAGGGAGGATTCGATACG.

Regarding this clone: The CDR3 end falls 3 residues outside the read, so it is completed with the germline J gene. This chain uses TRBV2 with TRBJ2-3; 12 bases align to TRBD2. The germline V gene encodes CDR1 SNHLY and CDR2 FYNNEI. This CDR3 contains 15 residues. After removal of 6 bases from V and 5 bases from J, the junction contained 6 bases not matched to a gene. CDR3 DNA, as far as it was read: TGTGCCAGCAGCACTAGCGGGGGGCGTGGAGATACG. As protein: CASSTSGGRGDT. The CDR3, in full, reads CASSTSGGRGDTQYF.